This TCR beta chain appears in the sequencing data of a study of shared clonotypes between healthy human individuals. Whole-study context: Three plates were used per donor for CD4 naive, three for CD4 memory, two for CD8 naive and one for CD8 memory.

Study results and limitations: Generation probabilities were higher for clonotypes shared across all four sorted-subset donors than for unshared ones.

Turning to this clone: Its antigen is as yet unknown.

Running of the assay took place at deep level. Sequencing used immunoSEQ multiplex PCR; TCRdb keeps in-frame clones, though not all of them. The sample has about 2.5 million clones; approximately 90% are singletons. This TCR was recovered from a man aged 18-30 years in good health. Some clones in this sample may be carry-over from other donors' samples. Sequencing was performed on naive CD4+ T cells from PBMCs. The subset denotes: CD45RA+ positively selected.

For the CDR3, the DNA is TGTGCCAGCAGTTCGGACAGGGCGGGGATCTACGAGCAGTACTTC. It codes for CASSSDRAGIYEQYF. J is TRBJ2-7 and V is TRBV2, with TRBD1 matching over 8 bases. Trimming at V came to 5 bases and at J to 3 bases, leaving 9 bases not matched to a gene. The CDR3 is made up of 15 amino acids. Per germline, CDR1 SNHLY and CDR2 FYNNEI.